This note documents a single T cell receptor (beta chain) sequence. Here immunoSEQ multiplex PCR was the method, and the copy in TCRdb shows in-frame clones only, minus some. The data hold 68,000 or so clones, with roughly 92% observed a single time. The data stem from a study of T cells after somatic rescue of genetic block. Trimming removed 5 bases from V and 1 base from J; junction bases left unmatched: 6. The CDR3 consists of 16 residues. The germline CDR1 and CDR2 sequences are KGHSH and LQKENI. This receptor was identified in a man aged 35 to 55. The sample consisted of peripheral blood mononuclear cells (PBMCs). The genes are TRBV18 and TRBJ2-2; 8 nucleotides align to TRBD1. The CDR3 coding sequence is TGTGCCAGCTCAAAGGACAGGGTCGAGAACACCGGGGAGCTGTTTTTT. As protein: CASSKDRVENTGELFF.